Below are 26 T cell receptor beta chains sequenced from a single sample in a study of early T cells in non-severe SARS-CoV-2 infection. TCRdb fed the 5' RACE reads into MiXCR, producing one record per CDR3 protein. The repertoire holds about 67,000 distinct CDR3 sequences, with 11% as singletons. Input material: whole blood. Receptors originate from an adult who was a healthcare worker with PCR-confirmed SARS-CoV-2 infection or an uninfected control (not recorded which).

This clonotype was picked up many times. This chain joins TRBV9 and TRBJ2-3; 11 nucleotides agree with TRBD2. The trim removed 4 bases at V and 0 bases at J, leaving 7 bases unmatched. The V gene's germline CDR1 is SGDLS and CDR2 YYNGEE. The CDR3 contains 17 residues. CDR3 nucleotides: TGTGCCAGCAGCCCCCATAGCGGGAGGGGGAGCACAGATACGCAGTATTTT. This encodes CASSPHSGRGSTDTQYF.

There are a few counts of this clonotype. The CDR3 spells CSGSGKNTEAFF. CDR3 coding DNA: TGCAGCGGTTCCGGGAAAAACACTGAAGCTTTCTTT. J is TRBJ1-1 and V is TRBV29-1; no reliable D call. V lost 7 bases to trimming and J lost 2 bases, with 11 bases between them. The CDR3 is 12 amino acids. Germline lookup yields CDR1 SQVTM and CDR2 ANQGSEA.

The sample holds many counts of this clonotype. The chain's CDR3 is CASSLTIRNSGNTIYF. The CDR3 nucleotides are TGTGCCAGCAGCTTAACAATAAGGAACTCTGGAAACACCATATATTTT. J is TRBJ1-3 and V is TRBV7-8; D unresolved. The V gene lost 2 bases and the J gene lost 0 bases, with 11 bases spanning the gap. The CDR3 sequence is 16 residues long. Germline values: CDR1 SGHVS, CDR2 FQNEAQ. Variable domain in full (rest from reference TRBV7-8 and TRBJ1-3): GAGVSQSPRYKVAKRGQDVALRCDPISGHVSLFWYQQALGQGPEFLTYFQNEAQLDKSGLPSDRFFAERPEGSVSTLKIQRTQQEDSAVYLCASSLTIRNSGNTIYFGEGSWLTVV.

The chain couples TRBV20-1 to TRBJ1-5, with a possible D match to TRBD1 (5 bases). The germline gives CDR1 DFQATT, CDR2 SNEGSKA (reference sequence). CDR3 length equals 13 residues. V was pared by 5 bases and J by 5 bases, with 13 bases between. As DNA, the CDR3 is TGCAGTGCTGGACGGACACAATATCAGCCCCAGCATTTT. It yields the protein CSAGRTQYQPQHF.

The count of this clonotype is one. The chain is built from TRBV9 and TRBJ2-7; D unresolved. The CDR3 spans 13 residues. Germline V CDR1 and CDR2: SGDLS, YYNGEE. V was cut by 0 bases and J by 3 bases, with 7 bases left in between. The CDR3 spells CASSVAPNYEQYF. The DNA of the CDR3 is TGTGCCAGCAGCGTAGCGCCCAACTACGAGCAGTACTTC.

This clonotype came up many times. The chain recombines TRBV7-6 with TRBJ2-5; D is uncertain. CDR1 SGHVS and CDR2 FNYEAQ come from the germline V gene. V lost 1 base and J 2 bases, leaving 8 bases between the germline ends. This CDR3 has 14 residues. This CDR3 reads CASSLGQLQETQYF. The CDR3 bases are TGTGCCAGCAGCTTAGGGCAGTTACAAGAGACCCAGTACTTC.

In this sample, this clonotype turned up many times. The chain carries TRBV11-2 and TRBJ2-2, with D possibly being TRBD1 (5 bases). V shed 5 bases and J shed 6 bases, with 13 bases lying between them. The germline CDR1 and CDR2 sequences are SGHAT and FQNNGV. This CDR3 is built from 14 residues. CDR3 coding DNA: TGTGCCAGCAGCGTTCAGGGTTCAGCCGGGGAGCTGTTTTTT. Translating gives CASSVQGSAGELFF.

This clonotype was recorded many times. CDR3 in DNA: TGTGCCAGCAGCGTAGGGCCTACAGAGCAGTTCTTC. Translating gives CASSVGPTEQFF. The rearrangement links TRBV9 to TRBJ2-1, with unresolved D. The length of the CDR3 is 12 residues. The germline V gene encodes CDR1 SGDLS and CDR2 YYNGEE. V lost 0 bases and J lost 10, with 8 bases in between.

This clonotype was detected many times. The chain joins TRBV7-9 to TRBJ1-5; tentative D call: TRBD1 (5 bases). Germline V gene lookup returns CDR1 SEHNR and CDR2 FQNEAQ (reference sequence). This CDR3 is built from 14 residues. V gave up 2 bases and J gave up 4 bases, with 9 bases separating them. CDR3 bases: TGTGCCAGCAGCTTATCCAGGGAGAATCAGCCCCAGCATTTT. This sequence encodes CASSLSRENQPQHF.

This clonotype has more than one count but fewer than ten. The CDR3 reads CAISEGGLKFF. DNA of the CDR3: TGTGCCATCAGTGAGGGGGGATTGAAGTTCTTC. The chain combines TRBV10-3 with TRBJ2-1; D may be TRBD1 or TRBD2 (5 bases each). V was trimmed by 2 bases and J by 14 bases, leaving 10 bases between them. The length of the CDR3 is 11 residues. Germline V gene sequence: CDR1 ENHRY, CDR2 SYGVKD.

This clonotype was seen many times. The genes are TRBV25-1 and TRBJ2-1; unclear D gene. The ends were cut back, 0 bases at V and 7 bases at J, with 10 bases in the middle. The CDR3 spans 14 residues. Germline V CDR1 and CDR2: MGHDK, SYGVNS. The DNA of the CDR3 is TGTGCCAGCAGTGAATATCGCGCCTGGAATGAGCAGTTCTTC. Translating it yields CASSEYRAWNEQFF.

This clonotype was seen ten or more times. The rearrangement joins TRBV7-6 to TRBJ2-1; 16 bases agree with TRBD2. The V gene end was trimmed by 5 bases and the J gene end by 8 bases; junction bases not matched to a gene: 6. From germline, CDR1 is SGHVS and CDR2 FNYEAQ. There are 16 residues in the CDR3. The CDR3 protein is CASSTGTSGGGDEQFF. The CDR3 coding sequence is TGTGCCAGCAGCACCGGGACTAGCGGGGGGGGCGATGAGCAGTTCTTC.

This clonotype turned up a few times. V and J are TRBV4-1 and TRBJ2-6; D gene unclear. V lost 4 bases and J lost 0, with 7 bases in between. The V gene's germline CDR1 is MGHRA and CDR2 YSYEKL. The CDR3 extends over 15 amino acids. For the CDR3, the DNA is TGCGCCAGCAGCCTATACAGCTCTGGGGCCAACGTCCTGACTTTC. Translation gives CASSLYSSGANVLTF.

The table lists this clonotype with a few counts. The rearrangement links TRBV6-6 to TRBJ2-7; tentative D call: TRBD1 (5 bases). Per the germline V gene, CDR1 is MNHNY and CDR2 is SVGAGI (reference sequence). This CDR3 has 14 amino acids. Trimming removed 6 bases from V and 3 bases from J, with 15 bases in between. The CDR3 DNA is TGTGCCAGCAGACGCAGGGTTGGGGACTACGAGCAGTACTTC. Translated, it gives CASRRRVGDYEQYF.

The chain recombines TRBV5-1 with TRBJ2-1; D is unresolved. Trimming took off 5 bases at V and 4 bases at J, with 13 bases between the two ends. Germline CDR1 and CDR2: SGHRS and YFSETQ. The CDR3 covers 14 residues. The CDR3, as DNA: TGCGCCAGCAGTACTTCAGCGCCTTACAATGAGCAGTTCTTC. It is translated as CASSTSAPYNEQFF.

In this sample, this clonotype turned up many times. The CDR3 region is CASSSRDPGFEKLFF. The CDR3 bases are TGTGCCAGTAGTTCCAGGGACCCGGGATTCGAAAAACTGTTTTTT. This sequence joins TRBV19 and TRBJ1-4, with D possibly being TRBD1 (5 bases). Trimming took 5 bases from V and 8 from J, leaving 18 bases between them. The germline V gene has CDR1 LNHDA and CDR2 SQIVND (reference sequence). The CDR3 is made up of 15 amino acids.

At least ten counts were recorded for this clonotype. This chain uses TRBV7-6 with TRBJ1-1, with D possibly being TRBD1 (5 bases). Deletions cut 5 bases from V and 1 base from J, with 11 bases between. The CDR3 covers 14 residues. Per the germline V gene, CDR1 is SGHVS and CDR2 is FNYEAQ. DNA for the CDR3: TGTGCCAGCAGCAACAACCAGGGGAACACTGAAGCTTTCTTT. Protein product: CASSNNQGNTEAFF.

This clonotype was recorded at least ten times. The chain has TRBV2 and TRBJ1-5; no clear D. The germline V and J ends were trimmed by 3 bases and 3 bases, with 9 bases remaining between them. CDR3 length equals 14 residues. Germline V lookup: CDR1 SNHLY, CDR2 FYNNEI. CDR3 residues: CASSEAGSNQPQHF. The CDR3, as DNA: TGTGCCAGCAGTGAGGCAGGCTCCAATCAGCCCCAGCATTTT.

This clonotype was found a few times. A much larger clone differs from this one at a single base, so this may be a read error. The chain couples TRBV5-1 to TRBJ1-1; D uncertain. The CDR3 totals 13 residues. Trimming removed 0 bases at V and 3 bases at J, with 6 bases between. The germline CDR1 and CDR2 sequences are SGHRS and YFSETQ. The CDR3 DNA reads as TGCGCCAGCAGCTTGGGGAGGGACACTGAAGCTTTCTTT. This sequence encodes CASSLGRDTEAFF. Complete variable domain (other parts from reference TRBV5-1 and TRBJ1-1): KAGVTQTPRYLIKTRGQQVTLSCSPISGHRSVSWYQQTPGQGLQFLFEYFSETQRNKGNFPGRFSGRQFSNSRSEMNVSTLELGDSALYLCASSLGRDTEAFFGQGTRLTVV.

This clonotype was found many times. The chain joins TRBV30 to TRBJ2-3; 7 bases align to TRBD2. The CDR3 totals 16 residues. After removal of 0 bases from V and 0 bases from J, the junction contained 6 bases not matched to a gene. Germline CDR1 reads GTSNPN; CDR2 reads SVGIG (reference sequence). Here the CDR3 reads CAWSVVAGASTDTQYF. The CDR3 nucleotides are TGTGCCTGGAGTGTAGTGGCGGGAGCCAGCACAGATACGCAGTATTTT.

This clonotype was picked up many times. The gene calls are TRBV18 and TRBJ2-1; unclear D gene. Trimming took 3 bases from V and 7 from J, leaving 10 bases between them. The CDR3 is 13 amino acids. Germline assignment: CDR1 KGHSH and CDR2 LQKENI. As DNA, the CDR3 is TGTGCCAGCTCACCTCCTTCAAGTAATGAGCAGTTCTTC. Encoded protein: CASSPPSSNEQFF.

Many counts were recorded for this clonotype. The V gene is TRBV6-5, the J gene TRBJ2-1; D gene ambiguous. The germline V gene encodes CDR1 MNHEY and CDR2 SVGAGI. The ends were cut back, 7 bases at V and 7 bases at J, with 11 bases in the middle. This CDR3 has 12 residues. Written as DNA, the CDR3 is TGTGCCAGCACCTCGTCGGTGAATGAGCAGTTCTTC. It translates to CASTSSVNEQFF.

This clonotype was recorded at least ten times. In DNA form, the CDR3 reads TGTGCCAGCAGTGGTGAGCTAGCGGGAGTGAACACCGGGGAGCTGTTTTTT. It is translated as CASSGELAGVNTGELFF. The J gene is TRBJ2-2, the V gene TRBV5-4; 10 bases line up with TRBD2. CDR1 is SGHNT and CDR2 is YYREEE in the germline V gene (reference sequence). The junction had 8 bases not matched to a gene; V was cut back by 5 bases and J by 1 base. This CDR3 contains 17 residues. Supplemented by reference TRBV5-4 and TRBJ2-2, the full variable domain reads ETGVTQSPTHLIKTRGQQVTLRCSSQSGHNTVSWYQQALGQGPQFIFQYYREEENGRGNFPPRFSGLQFPNYSSELNVNALELDDSALYLCASSGELAGVNTGELFFGEGSRLTVL.

This clonotype was picked up a small number of times. J is TRBJ2-3 and V is TRBV29-1; a weak D match, TRBD1 (6 bases). The CDR3 runs 13 residues. V shed 5 bases and J shed 0 bases, with 9 bases lying between them. CDR1 and CDR2 from the germline V gene are SQVTM and ANQGSEA. The CDR3 nucleotides read TGCAGCGTTAATACAGGGAGCACAGATACGCAGTATTTT. Translation gives CSVNTGSTDTQYF.

This clonotype was picked up a small number of times. The CDR3 nucleotides are TGTGCCAGCAGTTACCTAGGCCTTCGGCTGAACACCGGGGAGCTGTTTTTT. Protein sequence: CASSYLGLRLNTGELFF. This sequence joins TRBV6-5 and TRBJ2-2; no firm D call. V lost 2 bases, J lost 1 base, and 14 bases lay in between. Germline-derived CDR1 and CDR2 are MNHEY and SVGAGI. This CDR3 contains 17 residues.

A few counts support this clonotype. The CDR3 region is CASSTGKGNQPQHF. Here the CDR3 DNA reads TGTGCCAGCAGCACAGGGAAGGGGAATCAGCCCCAGCATTTT. This chain uses TRBV12-3 or TRBV12-4 with TRBJ1-5; the D gene is possibly TRBD1 (6 bases). The V and J ends lost 6 bases and 4 bases respectively, with 13 bases between them. The CDR3 covers 14 residues.